This T cell receptor (beta chain) is from a study of T cell repertoires in cytomegalovirus infection. Background on the study: HLA-C-restricted CMV epitopes, recently identified, and well-studied HLA-B-restricted ones were used by the study. It was the public TCR beta signatures that indicated both CMV infection and matching HLA type.

CDR3 length equals 12 residues. Trimming left V 5 bases short and J 7 bases short, with 12 bases between. Study findings and constraints: Carriers of CMV and the relevant HLA type were discriminated by public TCR beta frequency. Within the response measured ex vivo, HLA-C-restricted CMV-specific TCR beta clonotypes were dominant.

This clonotype was observed a handful of times. Its matching antigen is unknown. TCRdb re-derived calls from the reads in MiXCR, one entry per CDR3 protein. The data hold a few hundred thousand distinct CDR3 sequences, with approximately 40% observed a single time. This chain uses TRBV12-3 or TRBV12-4 with TRBJ2-7; D might be TRBD2 (7 bases). Sequenced here: cultured PBMCs, sampled from culture after CMV antigen stimulation. The sequence came from a human donor in good health (CMV status not recorded). Some clones in this sample may be carry-over from other donors' samples. CDR3 in DNA: TGTGCCAGCAGTGAGGGGGGGCGGGAGCAGTACTTC. Translating gives CASSEGGREQYF.